These T cell receptor beta chains were read from a single sample in a study of OX40 agonist ivuxolimab in advanced cancers. Clones were sequenced by immunoSEQ multiplex PCR, and TCRdb holds only the in-frame ones, with some missing. The table has about 67,000 clones, 91% seen once. Sequenced here: CD4+ or CD8+ T cells sorted from blood, sampled in a trial of the OX40 agonist ivuxolimab. The receptors shown here come from an adult with an advanced solid tumor such as melanoma, head and neck, liver or kidney cancer. The CDR3 runs from the conserved cysteine through the conserved F or W. A D gene is named only where the DNA matches it firmly. Some rows have no size entry. The others give once, few or many, or a class for an expanded clone.

size,D,J,V,CDR3,DNA
NA,NA,TRBJ2-6,TRBV27,CASSLAAGANVLTF,TGTGCCAGCAGTTTAGCTGCTGGGGCCAACGTCCTGACTTTC
once,NA,TRBJ1-5,TRBV5-4,CASSLGGAPSNQPQHF,TGTGCCAGCAGCTTGGGGGGGGCCCCTAGCAATCAGCCCCAGCATTTT
once,TRBD1,TRBJ2-7,TRBV18,CASSLQGVAGYEQYF,TGTGCCAGCTCACTTCAGGGGGTGGCGGGCTACGAGCAGTACTTC
few,TRBD1,TRBJ2-7,TRBV6-1,CASSEQGALLGEQYF,TGTGCCAGCAGTGAACAGGGGGCGTTATTGGGGGAGCAGTACTTC
NA,NA,TRBJ1-2,TRBV9,CASSATGTVGYTF,TGTGCCAGCAGCGCCACAGGGACGGTAGGCTACACCTTC
NA,TRBD1,TRBJ2-7,TRBV5-1,CASSPAQGLPYEQYF,TGCGCCAGCAGCCCTGCACAGGGGTTACCCTACGAGCAGTACTTC
NA,TRBD2,TRBJ2-1,TRBV18,CASSPSTSGGVEQFF,TGTGCCAGCTCACCGTCGACTAGCGGGGGGGTTGAGCAGTTCTTC
NA,NA,TRBJ1-1,TRBV18,CASSLGMNTEAFF,TGTGCCAGCTCCTTGGGAATGAACACTGAAGCTTTCTTT
once,TRBD1,TRBJ2-3,TRBV7-7,CASSSGQGQGDTQYF,TGTGCTAGCAGCTCGGGACAGGGACAGGGAGATACGCAGTATTTT
NA,TRBD2,TRBJ2-1,TRBV5-1,CASSWTIAGLSYNEQFF,TGCGCCAGCAGCTGGACTATAGCGGGGTTGTCCTACAATGAGCAGTTCTTC
NA,TRBD2,TRBJ2-2,TRBV4-1,CASSLAGGGEELFF,TGCGCCAGCAGCCTGGCGGGAGGGGGGGAGGAGCTGTTTTTT
NA,NA,TRBJ1-2,TRBV4-1,CASSQALSSLYGYTF,TGCGCCAGCAGCCAAGCTTTATCCAGCCTCTATGGCTACACCTTC
once,NA,TRBJ2-7,TRBV4-1,CASSPSSAGRSYEQYF,TGCGCCAGCAGCCCTTCGTCGGCAGGGAGGTCCTACGAGCAGTACTTC
NA,NA,TRBJ1-2,TRBV28,CAVEGNYGYTF,TGTGCCGTGGAGGGGAACTATGGCTACACCTTC
once,NA,TRBJ2-1,TRBV27,CASSFIRAGAGEQFF,TGTGCCAGCAGTTTTATCCGGGCCGGGGCGGGTGAGCAGTTCTTC
few,NA,TRBJ2-6,TRBV29-1,CSVEGSGANVLTF,TGCAGCGTTGAAGGGAGCGGGGCCAACGTCCTGACTTTC
NA,TRBD1,TRBJ1-5,TRBV28,CASNIQGSQPQHF,TGTGCCAGCAACATACAGGGGAGTCAGCCCCAGCATTTT
NA,NA,TRBJ1-3,TRBV29-1,CSVQSSGNTIYF,TGCAGCGTACAGAGCTCTGGAAACACCATATATTTT
NA,TRBD2,TRBJ2-3,TRBV7-6,CASSSSLGRGVDTQYF,TGTGCCAGCAGCTCGTCGCTTGGGCGGGGGGTAGATACGCAGTATTTT
NA,TRBD1,TRBJ2-5,TRBV18,CASSPPTGTGVRKAQYF,TGTGCCAGCTCACCACCGACCGGGACAGGGGTCCGGAAGGCCCAGTACTTC